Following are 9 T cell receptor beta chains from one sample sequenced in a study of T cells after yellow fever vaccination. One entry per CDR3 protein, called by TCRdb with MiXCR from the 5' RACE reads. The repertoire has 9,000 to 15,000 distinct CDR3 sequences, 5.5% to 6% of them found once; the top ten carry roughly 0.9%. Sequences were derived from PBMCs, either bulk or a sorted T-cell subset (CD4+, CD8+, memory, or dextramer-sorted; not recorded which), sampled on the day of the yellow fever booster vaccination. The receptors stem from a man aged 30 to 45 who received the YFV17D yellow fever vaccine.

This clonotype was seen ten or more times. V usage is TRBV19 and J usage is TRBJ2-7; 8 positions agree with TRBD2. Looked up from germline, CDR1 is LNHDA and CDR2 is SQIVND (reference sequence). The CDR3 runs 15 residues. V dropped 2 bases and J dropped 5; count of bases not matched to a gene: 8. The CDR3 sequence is CASSIYGGLANEQYF. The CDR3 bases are TGTGCCAGTAGTATATACGGAGGACTAGCAAACGAGCAGTACTTC.

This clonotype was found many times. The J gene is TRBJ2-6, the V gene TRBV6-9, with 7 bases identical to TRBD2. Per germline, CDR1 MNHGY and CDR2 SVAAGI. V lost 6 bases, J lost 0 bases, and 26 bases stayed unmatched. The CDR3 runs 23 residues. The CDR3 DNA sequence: TGTGCCAGCAGGCTGCTGACCTCCCGGGGTAGCGGGCATTCAAGCTCTGGGGCCAACGTCCTGACTTTC. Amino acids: CASRLLTSRGSGHSSSGANVLTF.

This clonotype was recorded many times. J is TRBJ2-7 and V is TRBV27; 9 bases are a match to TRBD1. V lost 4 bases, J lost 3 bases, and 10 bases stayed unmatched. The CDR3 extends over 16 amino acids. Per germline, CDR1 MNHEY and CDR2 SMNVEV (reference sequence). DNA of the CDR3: TGTGCCAGCAGTTGGTCGGGACAGGGATCTGGCTACGAGCAGTACTTC. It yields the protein CASSWSGQGSGYEQYF.

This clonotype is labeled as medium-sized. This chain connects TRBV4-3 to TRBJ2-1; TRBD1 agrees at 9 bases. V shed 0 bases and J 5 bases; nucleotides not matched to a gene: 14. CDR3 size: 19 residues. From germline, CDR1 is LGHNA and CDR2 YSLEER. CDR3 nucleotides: TGCGCCAGCAGCCAAGAGGTCCCCAGGTTGGGGACAGGGCACAATGAGCAGTTCTTC. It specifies CASSQEVPRLGTGHNEQFF.

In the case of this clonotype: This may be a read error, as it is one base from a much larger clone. The CDR3 region has the DNA TGCAGTGCTAGAACCGGGACAGCGGCAGGCTTC. It encodes CSARTGTAAGF. The chain combines TRBV20-1 with TRBJ2-5; 7 bases line up with TRBD1. CDR1 and CDR2 (germline): DFQATT, SNEGSKA (reference sequence). This CDR3 comprises 11 residues.

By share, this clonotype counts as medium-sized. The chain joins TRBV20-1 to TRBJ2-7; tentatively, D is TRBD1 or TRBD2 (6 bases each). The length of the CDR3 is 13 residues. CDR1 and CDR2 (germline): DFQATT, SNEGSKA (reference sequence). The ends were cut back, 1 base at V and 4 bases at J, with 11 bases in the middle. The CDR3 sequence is CSARGGARYEQYF. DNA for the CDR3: TGCAGTGCTAGAGGGGGGGCGCGGTACGAGCAGTACTTC.

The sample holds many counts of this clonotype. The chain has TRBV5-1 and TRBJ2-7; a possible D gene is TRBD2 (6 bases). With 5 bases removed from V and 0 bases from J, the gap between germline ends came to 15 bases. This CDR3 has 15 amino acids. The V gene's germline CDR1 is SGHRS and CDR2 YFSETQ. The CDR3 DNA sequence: TGCGCCAGCAGTGGGACTTTCCAGAGCTCCTACGAGCAGTACTTC. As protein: CASSGTFQSSYEQYF.

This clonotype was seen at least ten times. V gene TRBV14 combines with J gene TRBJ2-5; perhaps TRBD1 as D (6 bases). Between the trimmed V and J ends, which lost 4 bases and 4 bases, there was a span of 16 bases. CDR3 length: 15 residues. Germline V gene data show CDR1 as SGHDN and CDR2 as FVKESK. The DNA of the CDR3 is TGTGCCAGCAGCCTACGGACGCTAGGGGGAGAGACCCAGTACTTC. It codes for CASSLRTLGGETQYF.

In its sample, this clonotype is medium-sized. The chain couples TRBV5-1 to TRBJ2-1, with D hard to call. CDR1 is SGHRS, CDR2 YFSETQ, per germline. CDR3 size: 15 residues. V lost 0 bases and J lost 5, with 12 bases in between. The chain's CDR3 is CASSLGPSRDNEQFF. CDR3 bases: TGCGCCAGCAGCTTGGGACCATCTAGAGACAATGAGCAGTTCTTC.